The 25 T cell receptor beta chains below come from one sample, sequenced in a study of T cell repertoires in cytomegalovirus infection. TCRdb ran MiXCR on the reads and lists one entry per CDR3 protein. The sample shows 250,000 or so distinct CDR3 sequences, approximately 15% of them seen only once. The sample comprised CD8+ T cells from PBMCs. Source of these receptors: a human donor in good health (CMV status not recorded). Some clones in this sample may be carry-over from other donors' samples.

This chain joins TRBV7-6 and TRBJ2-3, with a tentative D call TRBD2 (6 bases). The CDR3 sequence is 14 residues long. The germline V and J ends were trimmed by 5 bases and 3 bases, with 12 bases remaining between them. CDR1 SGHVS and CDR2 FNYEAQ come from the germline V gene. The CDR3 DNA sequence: TGTGCCAGCAGCCTCCCGGGAGAGACAGATACGCAGTATTTT. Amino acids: CASSLPGETDTQYF.

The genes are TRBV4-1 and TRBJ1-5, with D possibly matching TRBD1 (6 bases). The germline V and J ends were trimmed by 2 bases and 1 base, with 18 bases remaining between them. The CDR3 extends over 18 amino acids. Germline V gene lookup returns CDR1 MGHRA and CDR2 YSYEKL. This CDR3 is CASSQRPGGGASNQPQHF. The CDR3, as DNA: TGCGCCAGCAGCCAAAGGCCCGGGGGGGGCGCGAGCAATCAGCCCCAGCATTTT.

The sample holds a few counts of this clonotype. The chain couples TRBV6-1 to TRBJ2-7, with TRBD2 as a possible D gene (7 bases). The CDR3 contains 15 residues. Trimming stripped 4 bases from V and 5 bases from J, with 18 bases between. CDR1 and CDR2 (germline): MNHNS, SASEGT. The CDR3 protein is CASSAEGGGIHEQYF. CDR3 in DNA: TGTGCCAGCAGTGCCGAGGGGGGGGGGATCCACGAGCAGTACTTC.

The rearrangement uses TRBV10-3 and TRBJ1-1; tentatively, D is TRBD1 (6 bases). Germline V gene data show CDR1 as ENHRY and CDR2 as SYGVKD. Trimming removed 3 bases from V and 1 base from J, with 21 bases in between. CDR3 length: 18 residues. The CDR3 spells CAISEGRLEGGRNTEAFF. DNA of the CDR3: TGTGCCATCAGTGAAGGAAGGTTGGAGGGGGGAAGGAACACTGAAGCTTTCTTT.

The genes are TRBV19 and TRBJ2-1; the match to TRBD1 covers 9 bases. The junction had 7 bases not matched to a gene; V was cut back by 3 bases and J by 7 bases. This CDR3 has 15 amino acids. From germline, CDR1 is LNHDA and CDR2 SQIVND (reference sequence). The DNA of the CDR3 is TGTGCCAGTAGTATCGATGGGACAGGGCTGAATGAGCAGTTCTTC. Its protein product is CASSIDGTGLNEQFF.

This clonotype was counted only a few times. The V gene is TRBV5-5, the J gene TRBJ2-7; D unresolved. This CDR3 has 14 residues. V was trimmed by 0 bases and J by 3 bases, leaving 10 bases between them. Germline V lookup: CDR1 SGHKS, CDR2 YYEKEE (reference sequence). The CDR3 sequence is CASSLAEGYYEQYF. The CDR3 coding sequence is TGTGCCAGCAGCTTGGCCGAAGGATACTACGAGCAGTACTTC.

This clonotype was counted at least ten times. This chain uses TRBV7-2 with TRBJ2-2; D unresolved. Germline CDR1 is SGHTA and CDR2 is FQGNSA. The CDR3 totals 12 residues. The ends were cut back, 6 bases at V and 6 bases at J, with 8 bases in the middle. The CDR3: CASRSDAGELFF. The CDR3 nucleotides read TGTGCCAGCAGGTCCGACGCCGGGGAGCTGTTTTTT.

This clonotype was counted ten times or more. The CDR3 DNA reads as TGTGCCAGCAGCTTAGCGAACAGACAAGAGACCCAGTACTTC. Amino acid sequence: CASSLANRQETQYF. The rearrangement joins TRBV7-2 to TRBJ2-5; D not certain. Trimming stripped 0 bases from V and 2 bases from J, with 7 bases between. This CDR3 is built from 14 residues. Germline CDR1 and CDR2: SGHTA and FQGNSA.

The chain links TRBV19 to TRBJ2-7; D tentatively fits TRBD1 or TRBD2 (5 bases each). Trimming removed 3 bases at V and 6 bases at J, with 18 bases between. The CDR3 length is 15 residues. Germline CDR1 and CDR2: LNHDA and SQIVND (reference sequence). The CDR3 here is CASSIGAKTVLEQYF. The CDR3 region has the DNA TGTGCCAGTAGTATCGGGGCCAAGACCGTACTCGAGCAGTACTTC. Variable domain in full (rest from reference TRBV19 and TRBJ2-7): DGGITQSPKYLFRKEGQNVTLSCEQNLNHDAMYWYRQDPGQGLRLIYYSQIVNDFQKGDIAEGYSVSREKKESFPLTVTSAQKNPTAFYLCASSIGAKTVLEQYFGPGTRLTVT.

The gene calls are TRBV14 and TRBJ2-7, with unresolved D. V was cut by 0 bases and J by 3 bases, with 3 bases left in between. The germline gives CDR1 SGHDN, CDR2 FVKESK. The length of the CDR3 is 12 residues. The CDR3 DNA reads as TGTGCCAGCAGCCAAGAGAACTACGAGCAGTACTTC. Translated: CASSQENYEQYF.

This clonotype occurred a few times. This CDR3 reads CATSDLFSYNEQFF. CDR3 DNA: TGTGCCACCAGTGATCTGTTTTCCTACAATGAGCAGTTCTTC. This chain links TRBV24-1 with TRBJ2-1, with D hard to call. CDR1 and CDR2 (germline): KGHDR, SFDVKD. The CDR3 spans 14 residues. The germline V and J ends were trimmed by 3 bases and 1 base, with 6 bases remaining between them.

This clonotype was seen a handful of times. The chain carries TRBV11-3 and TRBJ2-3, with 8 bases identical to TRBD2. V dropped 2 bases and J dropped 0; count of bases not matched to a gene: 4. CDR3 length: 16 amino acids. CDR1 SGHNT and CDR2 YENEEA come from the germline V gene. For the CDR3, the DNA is TGTGCCAGCAGCTTACGGACGGGGGGGAGCACAGATACGCAGTATTTT. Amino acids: CASSLRTGGSTDTQYF. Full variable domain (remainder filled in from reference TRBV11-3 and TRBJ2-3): EAGVVQSPRYKIIEKKQPVAFWCNPISGHNTLYWYLQNLGQGPELLIRYENEEAVDDSQLPKDRFSAERLKGVDSTLKIQPAELGDSAVYLCASSLRTGGSTDTQYFGPGTRLTVL.

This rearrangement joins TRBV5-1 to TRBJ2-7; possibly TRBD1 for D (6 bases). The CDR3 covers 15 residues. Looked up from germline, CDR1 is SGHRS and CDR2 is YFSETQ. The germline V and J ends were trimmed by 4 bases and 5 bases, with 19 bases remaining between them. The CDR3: CASSLRDTPRDEQYF. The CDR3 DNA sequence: TGCGCCAGCAGCCTCCGGGACACCCCAAGGGACGAGCAGTACTTC.

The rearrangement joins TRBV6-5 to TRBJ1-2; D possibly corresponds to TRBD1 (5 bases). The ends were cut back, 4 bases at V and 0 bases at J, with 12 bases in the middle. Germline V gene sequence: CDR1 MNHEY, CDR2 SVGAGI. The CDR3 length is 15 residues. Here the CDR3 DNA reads TGTGCCAGCAGTTTGGGACCCCCTACTAACTATGGCTACACCTTC. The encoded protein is CASSLGPPTNYGYTF.

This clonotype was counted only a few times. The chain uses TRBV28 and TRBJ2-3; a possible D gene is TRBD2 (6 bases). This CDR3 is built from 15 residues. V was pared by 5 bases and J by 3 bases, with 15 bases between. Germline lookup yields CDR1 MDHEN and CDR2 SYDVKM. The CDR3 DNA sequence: TGTGCCAGCAGTCCTACGGATAGCGGAACAGATACGCAGTATTTT. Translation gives CASSPTDSGTDTQYF. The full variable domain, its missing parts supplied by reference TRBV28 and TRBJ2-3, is DVKVTQSSRYLVKRTGEKVFLECVQDMDHENMFWYRQDPGLGLRLIYFSYDVKMKEKGDIPEGYSVSREKKERFSLILESASTNQTSMYLCASSPTDSGTDTQYFGPGTRLTVL.

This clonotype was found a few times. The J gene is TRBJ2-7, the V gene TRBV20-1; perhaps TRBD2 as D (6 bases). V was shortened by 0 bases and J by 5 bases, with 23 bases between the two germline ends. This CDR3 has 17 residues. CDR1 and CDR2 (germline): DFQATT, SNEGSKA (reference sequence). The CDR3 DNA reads TGCAGTGCTAGAGATTTTTTGGAGGGGCGCGAGGTAAACGAGCAGTACTTC. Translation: CSARDFLEGREVNEQYF.

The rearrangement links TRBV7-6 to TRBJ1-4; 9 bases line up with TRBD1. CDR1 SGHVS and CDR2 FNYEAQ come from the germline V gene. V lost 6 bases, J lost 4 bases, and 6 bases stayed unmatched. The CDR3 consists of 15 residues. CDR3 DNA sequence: TGTGCCAGCAGGAGGACAGGGGATCGTAATGAAAAACTGTTTTTT. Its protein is CASRRTGDRNEKLFF. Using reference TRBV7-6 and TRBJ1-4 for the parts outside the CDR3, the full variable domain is GAGVSQSPRYKVTKRGQDVALRCDPISGHVSLYWYRQALGQGPEFLTYFNYEAQQDKSGLPNDRFSAERPEGSISTLTIQRTEQRDSAMYRCASRRTGDRNEKLFFGSGTQLSVL.

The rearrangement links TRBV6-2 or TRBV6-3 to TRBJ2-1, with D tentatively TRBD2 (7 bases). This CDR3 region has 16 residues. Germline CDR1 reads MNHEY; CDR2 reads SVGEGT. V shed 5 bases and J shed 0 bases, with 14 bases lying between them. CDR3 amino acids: CASSQSRGASYNEQFF. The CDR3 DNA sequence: TGTGCCAGCAGTCAAAGCCGGGGGGCCTCCTACAATGAGCAGTTCTTC.

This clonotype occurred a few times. CDR3 coding DNA: TGCGCCAGCAGCCAAGGGGCCCGAACAGGGGGCGTCACCGGGGAGCTGTTTTTT. This codes for CASSQGARTGGVTGELFF. The chain uses TRBV4-3 and TRBJ2-2, with 9 bases fitting TRBD1. The J segment lost 4 bases and the V segment lost 1 base, leaving 10 bases of the junction unmatched. The CDR3 covers 18 residues. From germline, CDR1 is LGHNA and CDR2 YSLEER.

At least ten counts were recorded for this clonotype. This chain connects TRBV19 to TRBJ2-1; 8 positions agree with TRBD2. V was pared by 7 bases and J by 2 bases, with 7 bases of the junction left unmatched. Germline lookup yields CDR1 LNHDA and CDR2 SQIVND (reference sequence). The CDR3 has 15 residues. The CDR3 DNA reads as TGTGCCAGTACCCCGGGGGGGAACCCCTACAATGAGCAGTTCTTC. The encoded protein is CASTPGGNPYNEQFF.

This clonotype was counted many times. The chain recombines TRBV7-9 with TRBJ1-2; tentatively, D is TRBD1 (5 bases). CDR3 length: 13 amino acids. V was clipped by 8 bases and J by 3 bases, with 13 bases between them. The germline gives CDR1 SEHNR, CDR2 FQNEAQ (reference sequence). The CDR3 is CASGTGAYYGYTF. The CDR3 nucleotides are TGTGCCAGCGGCACAGGAGCTTACTATGGCTACACCTTC.

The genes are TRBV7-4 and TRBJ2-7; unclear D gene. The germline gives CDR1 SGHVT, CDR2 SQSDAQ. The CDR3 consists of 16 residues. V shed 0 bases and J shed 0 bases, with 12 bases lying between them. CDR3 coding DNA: TGTGCCAGCAGCTTAGCCAGGACCCTCATCTCCTACGAGCAGTACTTC. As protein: CASSLARTLISYEQYF.

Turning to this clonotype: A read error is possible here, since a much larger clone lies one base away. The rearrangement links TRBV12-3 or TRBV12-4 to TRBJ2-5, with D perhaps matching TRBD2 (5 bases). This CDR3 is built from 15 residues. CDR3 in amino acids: CASSLRNAPGKTQHF. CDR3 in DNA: TGTGCCAGCAGTTTAAGGAACGCTCCGGGGAAGACCCAGCACTTC.

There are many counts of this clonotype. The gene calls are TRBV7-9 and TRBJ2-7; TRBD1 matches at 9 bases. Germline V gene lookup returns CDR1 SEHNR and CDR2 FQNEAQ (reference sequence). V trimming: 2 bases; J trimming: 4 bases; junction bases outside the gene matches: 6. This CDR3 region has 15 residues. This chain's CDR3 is CASSLSGTGTYEQYF. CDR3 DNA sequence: TGTGCCAGCAGCTTATCCGGGACAGGGACTTACGAGCAGTACTTC.

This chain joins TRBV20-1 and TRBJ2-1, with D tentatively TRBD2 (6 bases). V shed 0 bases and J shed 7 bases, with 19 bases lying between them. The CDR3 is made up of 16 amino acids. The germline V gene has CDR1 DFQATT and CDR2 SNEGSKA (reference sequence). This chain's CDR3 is CSARDLRGKELNEQFF. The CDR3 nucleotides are TGCAGTGCTAGAGATCTTCGGGGGAAGGAACTGAATGAGCAGTTCTTC.